Presented here are 20 T cell receptor beta chains from one specimen sequenced in a study of cytomegalovirus exposure and HLA in healthy donors. Primers: 60 Vbeta forward and 13 Jbeta reverse. The protocol was immunoSEQ multiplex PCR, while the TCRdb copy is restricted to in-frame clones and leaves out a portion. Of some 130,000 clones listed, about 80% are singletons. The sample was PBMCs. The receptors stem from a man aged 35 to 55 in good health and CMV-seropositive.

This chain connects TRBV9 to TRBJ2-7; perhaps TRBD1 as D (6 bases). With 4 bases removed from V and 3 bases from J, the gap between germline ends came to 14 bases. The germline CDR1 and CDR2 sequences are SGDLS and YYNGEE. The CDR3 runs to 14 residues. DNA for the CDR3: TGTGCCAGCAGCCTGCAGGGGATCGGCTACGAGCAGTACTTC. It is translated as CASSLQGIGYEQYF.

V and J are TRBV6-6 and TRBJ1-2, with D possibly being TRBD1 (5 bases). The CDR3 runs to 13 residues. The V end lost 6 bases, the J end lost 4 bases, and 12 bases lay between the germline ends. Germline V CDR1 and CDR2: MNHNY, SVGAGI (reference sequence). CDR3 residues: CASRASGGYGYTF. DNA for the CDR3: TGTGCCAGCAGGGCCTCGGGGGGCTATGGCTACACCTTC.

The gene calls are TRBV5-4 and TRBJ2-1, with D tentatively TRBD1 (6 bases). Germline values: CDR1 SGHNT, CDR2 YYREEE (reference sequence). V lost 1 base and J 0 bases, leaving 8 bases between the germline ends. The CDR3 sequence is 15 residues long. In DNA form, the CDR3 reads TGTGCCAGCAGCTTGACAGGGAGCTCCTACAATGAGCAGTTCTTC. Translated: CASSLTGSSYNEQFF.

This rearrangement joins TRBV5-6 to TRBJ2-1, with D tentatively TRBD2 (6 bases). CDR1 SGHDT and CDR2 YYEEEE come from the germline V gene. The CDR3 totals 15 residues. Trimming took 0 bases from V and 3 from J, leaving 10 bases between them. CDR3 nucleotides: TGTGCCAGCAGCTTGGTAGGGGAGGACTACAATGAGCAGTTCTTC. Protein product: CASSLVGEDYNEQFF.

This sequence joins TRBV6-5 and TRBJ2-7; 8 bases align to TRBD2. This CDR3 spans 16 amino acids. J lost 0 bases, V lost 2 bases, and 6 bases had no gene match. The germline CDR1 and CDR2 sequences are MNHEY and SVGAGI. The CDR3, as DNA: TGTGCCAGCAGTTACCTTAGAACTAGCGGCTCCTACGAGCAGTACTTC. The encoded protein is CASSYLRTSGSYEQYF.

The chain recombines TRBV6-5 with TRBJ2-1, with D unclear. V dropped 0 bases and J dropped 4 bases, with 7 bases sitting between them. Germline values: CDR1 MNHEY, CDR2 SVGAGI. CDR3 length: 14 amino acids. The CDR3 protein is CASSYSAPYNEQFF. The CDR3, as DNA: TGTGCCAGCAGTTACTCGGCCCCATACAATGAGCAGTTCTTC.

The chain joins TRBV2 to TRBJ1-5; D is unresolved. V lost 2 bases and J 7 bases, leaving 15 bases between the germline ends. The CDR3 loop spans 15 amino acids. The germline CDR1 and CDR2 sequences are SNHLY and FYNNEI. DNA of the CDR3: TGTGCCAGCAGTGAACTGGAGTTAGGCTGGCAGCCCCAGCATTTT. This gives the protein CASSELELGWQPQHF.

The chain employs TRBV6-5 and TRBJ1-2, with D possibly matching TRBD1 (5 bases). V was cut by 7 bases and J by 5 bases, with 11 bases left in between. The CDR3 extends over 12 amino acids. Germline CDR1 and CDR2: MNHEY and SVGAGI. DNA for the CDR3: TGTGCCAGCACAGGGTTGAGGTATGGCTACACCTTC. Translation gives CASTGLRYGYTF.

The genes are TRBV9 and TRBJ2-4; maybe TRBD2 (6 bases). Germline CDR1 SGDLS, CDR2 YYNGEE. The CDR3 sequence is 16 residues long. V was shortened by 0 bases and J by 5 bases, with 15 bases between the two germline ends. The CDR3 DNA reads TGTGCCAGCAGCGTAGACGCGGGATGGGCAGAAAACATTCAGTACTTC. The encoded protein is CASSVDAGWAENIQYF.

The rearrangement uses TRBV9 and TRBJ2-5, with 8 bases lining up with TRBD2. The CDR3 spans 13 residues. J lost 7 bases, V lost 0 bases, and 2 bases had no gene match. Germline V gene lookup returns CDR1 SGDLS and CDR2 YYNGEE. The CDR3 bases are TGTGCCAGCAGCGTAGCTGGACTAGCGACCCAGTACTTC. Protein product: CASSVAGLATQYF.

The chain is built from TRBV5-1 and TRBJ2-3, with D perhaps TRBD1 (7 bases). This CDR3 is built from 15 residues. Trimming shortened V by 4 bases and J by 5 bases, and 17 bases separated the two germline ends. Germline V gene sequence: CDR1 SGHRS, CDR2 YFSETQ. The CDR3 protein is CASSLTGNGGDTQYF. The CDR3, as DNA: TGCGCCAGCAGCCTGACAGGGAACGGGGGAGATACGCAGTATTTT.

The chain carries TRBV28 and TRBJ1-6; D may be TRBD1 (6 bases). Germline values: CDR1 MDHEN, CDR2 SYDVKM. Trimming removed 9 bases from V and 1 base from J, with 7 bases in between. The CDR3 sequence is 13 residues long. DNA of the CDR3: TGTGCCAGTACAGGGTCCTATAATTCACCCCTCCACTTT. This codes for CASTGSYNSPLHF.

V gene TRBV5-5 combines with J gene TRBJ1-2, with D tentatively TRBD1 (5 bases). The germline V gene encodes CDR1 SGHKS and CDR2 YYEKEE (reference sequence). Trimming removed 2 bases from V and 4 bases from J, with 6 bases in between. This CDR3 comprises 12 residues. The CDR3 sequence is CASSLQAYGYTF. DNA for the CDR3: TGTGCCAGCAGCTTACAGGCCTATGGCTACACCTTC. Looking up the rest from reference TRBV5-5 and TRBJ1-2 gives the full variable domain: DAGVTQSPTHLIKTRGQQVTLRCSPISGHKSVSWYQQVLGQGPQFIFQYYEKEERGRGNFPDRFSARQFPNYSSELNVNALLLGDSALYLCASSLQAYGYTFGSGTRLTVV.

The J gene is TRBJ1-5, the V gene TRBV5-6, with D perhaps matching TRBD1 (5 bases). V lost 4 bases and J lost 3, with 14 bases in between. The CDR3 extends over 15 amino acids. CDR1 SGHDT and CDR2 YYEEEE come from the germline V gene. In DNA, the CDR3 is TGTGCCAGCAGCCCCGGGGGGGGGATCAATCAGCCCCAGCATTTT. It yields the protein CASSPGGGINQPQHF.

This rearrangement joins TRBV27 to TRBJ2-7; 7 nucleotides line up with TRBD1. This CDR3 contains 12 residues. V trimming: 6 bases; J trimming: 1 base; junction bases outside the gene matches: 0. Germline V gene sequence: CDR1 MNHEY, CDR2 SMNVEV (reference sequence). The CDR3 protein is CASRDRSYEQYF. CDR3 DNA: TGTGCCAGCAGGGACAGGTCCTACGAGCAGTACTTC.

This clone was detected only a few times. The chain recombines TRBV11-2 with TRBJ1-5, with D possibly matching TRBD1 (5 bases). The CDR3 runs to 16 residues. Trimming shortened V by 4 bases and J by 5 bases, and 18 bases separated the two germline ends. Looked up from germline, CDR1 is SGHAT and CDR2 is FQNNGV. The CDR3 sequence: CASSWGGGTTDQPQHF. The CDR3 DNA is TGTGCCAGCAGCTGGGGCGGGGGGACGACTGATCAGCCCCAGCATTTT. The whole variable domain, filled in from reference TRBV11-2 and TRBJ1-5, reads EAGVAQSPRYKIIEKRQSVAFWCNPISGHATLYWYQQILGQGPKLLIQFQNNGVVDDSQLPKDRFSAERLKGVDSTLKIQPAKLEDSAVYLCASSWGGGTTDQPQHFGDGTRLSIL.

V and J are TRBV6-6 and TRBJ2-5, with TRBD1 identical over 7 bases. The V and J ends lost 6 bases and 0 bases, in that order; junction bases with no gene match: 4. Germline V gene data show CDR1 as MNHNY and CDR2 as SVGAGI (reference sequence). CDR3 size: 14 residues. The CDR3 DNA follows: TGTGCCAGCAGGACCGGGACAGACCAAGAGACCCAGTACTTC. It encodes CASRTGTDQETQYF.

CDR3: CASCRTGYSYEQYF. CDR3 in DNA: TGTGCCAGCTGTCGGACAGGGTACTCCTACGAGCAGTACTTC. This rearrangement joins TRBV25-1 to TRBJ2-5; TRBD1 matches at 8 bases. The closer fit of TRBJ2-7 to the DNA end suggests the J call may be wrong. Germline CDR1 is MGHDK and CDR2 is SYGVNS. This CDR3 is built from 14 residues.

The genes are TRBV18 and TRBJ1-2; D gene uncertain. The CDR3 has 15 amino acids. Trimming took off 1 base at V and 1 base at J, with 10 bases between the two ends. From germline, CDR1 is KGHSH and CDR2 LQKENI. CDR3 sequence reads: CASSPLTRGNYGYTF. The CDR3 nucleotides read TGTGCCAGCTCACCACTGACGCGGGGTAACTATGGCTACACCTTC.

The rearrangement links TRBV10-3 to TRBJ2-1; 9 nucleotides agree with TRBD1. The germline V gene has CDR1 ENHRY and CDR2 SYGVKD. The CDR3 is 14 residues long. V gave up 5 bases and J gave up 7 bases; unmatched junction bases: 6. The CDR3 nucleotides read TGTGCCATCAGTCCCCCCGGGACAGGGAATGAGCAGTTCTTC. Amino acid sequence: CAISPPGTGNEQFF.